What follows describes a single T cell receptor beta chain. Its antigen is currently unknown. Here immunoSEQ multiplex PCR was the method, and the copy in TCRdb shows in-frame clones only, minus some. Here the sample spans around 180,000 clones, 94% being singletons. These data belong to a study of T cell responses to AZD1222 COVID-19 vaccine. Second-dose schedules of about 4 or about 12 weeks were combined. Study findings and constraints: Vaccination with two AZD1222 doses was followed by a rise in Spike-specific TCR breadth and depth. Clonal diversity was possibly underestimated, and white British individuals and females predominated among donors.

The trim removed 0 bases at V and 6 bases at J, leaving 5 bases unmatched. The length of the CDR3 is 14 residues. Per germline, CDR1 SGHRS and CDR2 YFSETQ. The V gene is TRBV5-1, the J gene TRBJ1-2, with 7 bases matching TRBD1. The sequence was obtained from an adult who received the AZD1222 COVID-19 vaccine. The sample in question was peripheral blood, obtained 28 days after the second AZD1222 dose. In DNA form, the CDR3 reads TGCGCCAGCAGCTTGGAATGGCAGGGGGATGGCTACACCTTC. It specifies CASSLEWQGDGYTF. Together with reference TRBV5-1 and TRBJ1-2, the CDR3 gives the full variable domain: KAGVTQTPRYLIKTRGQQVTLSCSPISGHRSVSWYQQTPGQGLQFLFEYFSETQRNKGNFPGRFSGRQFSNSRSEMNVSTLELGDSALYLCASSLEWQGDGYTFGSGTRLTVV.